These T cell receptor beta chains were read from a single sample in a study of blood T cell repertoires in COVID-19. Some clones are missing from TCRdb's copy, which holds only in-frame ones; the method was immunoSEQ multiplex PCR. The sample contains 180,000 or so clones, 70% to 90% of which appear only once. Sequenced input: peripheral blood. Every receptor here comes from a human donor with active or convalescent COVID-19. The donor label of this sample is uncertain. The CDR3 runs from the conserved cysteine through the conserved F or W. D genes are given only for firm matches. Some rows mark clone size as missing; the rest say once, few, many or name a class of expanded clone.

j_call | d_call | v_call | clone_size | cdr3_aa | cdr3_nt
TRBJ2-7 | - | TRBV11-2 | - | CASSLGGTGIYEQYF | TGTGCCAGCAGCTTAGGTGGTACGGGGATCTACGAGCAGTACTTC
TRBJ2-7 | TRBD2 | TRBV30 | - | CAWENKGLAGGEQYF | TGTGCCTGGGAAAACAAGGGACTCGCGGGGGGAGAGCAGTACTTC
TRBJ1-6 | - | TRBV6-5 | - | CAILTGAQRGSPLHF | TGTGCCATACTGACAGGCGCTCAAAGGGGTTCACCCCTCCACTTT
TRBJ2-1 | TRBD2 | TRBV3-1/TRBV3-2 | - | CASSHPGLAGGALNEQFF | TGTGCCAGCAGCCACCCGGGACTAGCGGGAGGAGCCCTGAATGAGCAGTTCTTC
TRBJ1-2 | - | TRBV29-1 | - | CSVERWGRDGYTF | TGCAGCGTTGAGCGGTGGGGGCGCGATGGCTACACCTTC
TRBJ2-5 | TRBD1 | TRBV28 | - | CASRIGTVETQYF | TGTGCCAGCAGGATAGGGACAGTGGAGACCCAGTACTTC
TRBJ1-4 | TRBD1 | TRBV28 | - | CASTATGEEEKLFF | TGTGCCAGCACCGCGACAGGGGAAGAGGAAAAACTGTTTTTT
TRBJ2-7 | - | TRBV27 | - | CASSYRTSYEQYF | TGTGCCAGCTCTTACAGGACCTCCTACGAGCAGTACTTC
TRBJ1-4 | TRBD1 | TRBV7-6 | - | CASSVDPGQPNEKLFF | TGTGCCAGCAGCGTTGATCCGGGACAGCCCAATGAAAAACTGTTTTTT
TRBJ1-5 | - | TRBV3-1/TRBV3-2 | - | CASSQSQGLRNQPQHF | TGTGCCAGCAGCCAATCACAGGGCCTAAGAAATCAGCCCCAGCATTTT
TRBJ1-1 | - | TRBV30 | - | CASPGSGLEAFF | TGTGCCTCGCCCGGATCGGGACTTGAAGCTTTCTTT
TRBJ2-6 | - | TRBV5-1 | - | CASSLEHSLLGANVLTF | TGCGCCAGCAGCTTGGAGCACAGCCTGCTTGGGGCCAACGTCCTGACTTTC
TRBJ2-7 | - | TRBV5-1 | - | CASSPTGGEYEQYF | TGCGCCAGCAGCCCGACCGGCGGGGAATACGAGCAGTACTTC
TRBJ1-5 | TRBD1 | TRBV28 | - | CASAHDRGNGNQPQHF | TGTGCCAGCGCACACGACAGGGGGAATGGCAATCAGCCCCAGCATTTT
TRBJ2-7 | - | TRBV4-1 | - | CASRLTEVTAYEQYF | TGCGCCAGCAGACTCACTGAGGTGACAGCCTACGAGCAGTACTTC
TRBJ2-3 | TRBD2 | TRBV7-9 | - | CASILAGGADTQYF | TGTGCCAGCATCCTAGCGGGAGGGGCAGATACGCAGTATTTT
TRBJ2-7 | TRBD1 | TRBV7-2 | - | CASSFPSRGTGSPYEQYF | TGTGCCAGCAGCTTCCCAAGCCGCGGGACAGGGAGCCCCTACGAGCAGTACTTC
TRBJ1-2 | - | TRBV5-6 | - | CASSPDSRDYGYTF | TGTGCCAGCAGCCCGGACAGTAGGGACTATGGCTACACCTTC
TRBJ1-4 | TRBD1 | TRBV6-4 | - | CASSGGTVSDEKLFF | TGTGCCAGCAGTGGGGGGACAGTCTCGGATGAAAAACTGTTTTTT
TRBJ2-7 | TRBD2 | TRBV5-1 | - | CASSLAGASGYEQYF | TGCGCCAGCAGCTTGGCCGGAGCTAGCGGCTACGAGCAGTACTTC
TRBJ2-5 | - | TRBV7-9 | - | CASSISTRGIFGQETQYF | TGTGCCAGCAGCATAAGTACCCGGGGAATTTTTGGCCAAGAGACCCAGTACTTC
TRBJ2-3 | - | TRBV29-1 | - | CSVEDRGMSTDTQYF | TGCAGCGTTGAAGATCGAGGAATGAGCACAGATACGCAGTATTTT
TRBJ1-6 | - | TRBV9 | - | CASSVGGYSPLHF | TGTGCCAGCAGCGTAGGGGGCTATTCACCCCTCCACTTT
TRBJ1-3 | - | TRBV6-6 | once | CASQGSFGENTIYF | TGTGCCAGCCAGGGGAGCTTCGGAGAAAACACCATATATTTT
TRBJ2-5 | TRBD1 | TRBV18 | - | CASSLGTGAQETQYF | TGTGCCAGCTCATTAGGTACAGGGGCCCAGGAGACCCAGTACTTC
TRBJ2-2 | - | TRBV6-5 | few | CASSYVGGGELFF | TGTGCCAGCAGTTATGTGGGGGGCGGGGAGCTGTTTTTT
TRBJ2-7 | - | TRBV14 | - | CASGTPTSYEQYF | TGTGCCAGCGGGACACCCACATCTTACGAGCAGTACTTC
TRBJ2-7 | - | TRBV7-2 | once | CASSLDWRGMNGNKQYF | TGTGCCAGCAGCTTAGATTGGAGGGGTATGAATGGGAATAAGCAGTACTTC
TRBJ2-2 | TRBD1 | TRBV28 | once | CASRYSDRANTGELFF | TGTGCCAGCAGATATTCGGACAGGGCGAACACCGGGGAGCTGTTTTTT
TRBJ2-3 | TRBD2 | TRBV5-1 | - | CASSLARTSGLTDTQYF | TGCGCCAGCAGCTTGGCTCGGACTAGCGGTCTCACAGATACGCAGTATTTT
TRBJ2-2 | - | TRBV28 | many | CASSFPSGHPNTGELFF | TGTGCCAGCAGTTTCCCAAGCGGCCACCCGAACACCGGGGAGCTGTTTTTT
TRBJ1-2 | TRBD1 | TRBV7-9 | - | CASRSTGGNGYTF | TGTGCCAGCAGATCAACAGGGGGGAATGGCTACACCTTC
TRBJ2-2 | TRBD1 | TRBV18 | - | CASSPTGGLGANTGELFF | TGTGCCAGCTCACCGACAGGGGGCCTTGGGGCGAACACCGGGGAGCTGTTTTTT
TRBJ2-3 | - | TRBV28 | - | CASSLLSAGFHQSTDTQYF | TGTGCCAGCAGTTTGCTTAGTGCGGGGTTTCACCAGAGCACAGATACGCAGTATTTT
TRBJ1-6 | TRBD1 | TRBV6-1 | - | CASSELTGGESSPLHF | TGTGCCAGCAGTGAACTGACAGGGGGCGAGAGTTCACCCCTCCACTTT
TRBJ1-5 | TRBD1 | TRBV5-8 | - | CASSSDGTGGLNQPQHF | TGTGCCAGCAGCTCGGACGGGACAGGGGGCCTCAATCAGCCCCAGCATTTT
TRBJ2-5 | TRBD1 | TRBV7-6 | - | CASSQTGVWETQYF | TGTGCCAGCAGCCAAACAGGGGTTTGGGAGACCCAGTACTTC
TRBJ2-7 | TRBD1 | TRBV18 | - | CASTQRDRDEQYF | TGTGCCAGCACGCAGCGGGACAGGGACGAGCAGTACTTC
TRBJ2-7 | - | TRBV5-5 | - | CASSLELINSYEQYF | TGTGCCAGCAGCTTGGAACTTATTAACTCCTACGAGCAGTACTTC
TRBJ2-5 | - | TRBV6-2/TRBV6-3 | once | CASSYSITSMQETQYF | TGTGCCAGCAGTTACTCGATTACTAGCATGCAAGAGACCCAGTACTTC
TRBJ1-1 | TRBD1 | TRBV19 | - | CASLRDRHTEAFF | TGTGCCTCACTCCGGGACAGGCACACTGAAGCTTTCTTT
TRBJ1-1 | - | TRBV21-1 | once | CAGRRDSDTEAFF | TGTGCCGGACGCCGGGACTCGGACACTGAAGCTTTCTTT
TRBJ2-3 | - | TRBV2 | - | CASSVGGAYTDTQYF | TGTGCCAGCAGTGTGGGCGGGGCCTACACAGATACGCAGTATTTT
TRBJ1-2 | - | TRBV29-1 | - | CSVGFVTSGGYTF | TGCAGCGTTGGATTTGTCACAAGCGGGGGCTACACCTTC
TRBJ2-1 | TRBD1 | TRBV25-1 | - | CASSEFRSMTGGYNEQFF | TGTGCCAGCAGTGAATTTAGGAGTATGACAGGGGGCTACAATGAGCAGTTCTTC
TRBJ2-1 | TRBD2 | TRBV7-2 | - | CASSSVAGAYNEQFF | TGTGCCAGCAGCTCCGTAGCGGGTGCCTACAATGAGCAGTTCTTC
TRBJ1-2 | TRBD1 | TRBV9 | once | CASSAQGADYGYTF | TGTGCCAGCAGCGCGCAGGGGGCTGACTATGGCTACACCTTC
TRBJ2-7 | TRBD2 | TRBV18 | - | CASSPGLASYEQYF | TGTGCCAGCTCACCCGGACTAGCCTCCTACGAGCAGTACTTC
TRBJ2-3 | TRBD2 | TRBV5-1 | few | CASSLGGTSIADTQYF | TGCGCCAGCAGCTTGGGAGGGACTAGCATCGCAGATACGCAGTATTTT
TRBJ1-2 | - | TRBV28 | - | CASSLAGNYGYTF | TGTGCCAGCAGTTTAGCCGGGAACTATGGCTACACCTTC